This T cell receptor beta chain was captured by sequencing in a study of CD8+CD57+ T cells in acquired aplastic anemia. The template for TCR beta VDJ and CDR3 sequence profiling was genomic DNA. Using its own MiXCR run on the reads, TCRdb lists one record per CDR3 protein. The sample holds roughly 420,000 distinct CDR3 sequences; about two thirds are singletons and the top ten take 4%. The sample comprised sorted CD4+, CD8+, or CD8+CD57+ T cells (not recorded which) from PBMCs. The TCR sequence derives from a human donor in good health, serving as a control.

For the CDR3, the DNA is TGTGCCAGCAGCTTAGTCCGACAGGGCGCTGAAGCTTTCTTT. It encodes CASSLVRQGAEAFF. The V gene is TRBV7-9, the J gene TRBJ1-1, with 7 bases lining up with TRBD1. V shed 1 base and J 6 bases; nucleotides not matched to a gene: 5. Germline V gene sequence: CDR1 SEHNR, CDR2 FQNEAQ (reference sequence). The CDR3 covers 14 residues.